This T cell receptor (beta chain) was recovered during a study of blood T cell repertoires in COVID-19. Across the study: Whether acute or convalescent, the COVID-19 samples came from the United States, Italy and Spain. From T cells, B-cell-depleted T cells, or PBMCs came the material, which was cDNA or gDNA.

Per the authors' pipeline: From reference gene primer amplification, estimates of nucleated cell counts were derived. The assay was immunoSEQ multiplex PCR, and TCRdb's table has in-frame clones only and misses some. V, J and clone size are taken as reported in that table, and D and trimming were inferred from the DNA itself. The sample consists of roughly 290,000 clones, approximately 83% of them appearing once. CDR1 is SNHLY and CDR2 is FYNNEI in the germline V gene. The CDR3 spans 13 residues. V lost 4 bases and J lost 7, with 13 bases in between. V gene TRBV2 combines with J gene TRBJ2-5; the D gene is possibly TRBD1 (5 bases). The source is a woman in her 30s who had recovered from COVID-19. Sequences were obtained from peripheral blood. CDR3 in DNA: TGTGCCAGCAGTGGGGCAGGGTTGGTGACCCAGTACTTC. Amino acids: CASSGAGLVTQYF. Full variable domain (rest looked up from reference TRBV2 and TRBJ2-5): EPEVTQTPSHQVTQMGQEVILRCVPISNHLYFYWYRQILGQKVEFLVSFYNNEISEKSEIFDDQFSVERPDGSNFTLKIRSTKLEDSAMYFCASSGAGLVTQYFGPGTRLLVL.